This T cell receptor (beta chain) comes out of a study of esophageal squamous cell carcinoma under preoperative chemotherapy. Looking at the study overall: Both tumor-infiltrating lymphocytes and peripheral blood T cells had their TCR repertoires profiled. Study findings and constraints: Paclitaxel-nedaplatin therapy caused immediate, substantial clonotype frequency changes. After treatment, tumor-infiltrating lymphocytes seemed to come partly from incoming peripheral T cells, not only local changes.

TCRdb recomputed calls from the PCR reads with MiXCR, one row per CDR3 protein. The sample includes roughly 20,000 distinct CDR3 sequences, 35% to 55% of them seen just once. Time point here: after preoperative PTX-NDP chemotherapy. Before surgery, patients were given preoperative paclitaxel-nedaplatin chemotherapy. As to this clonotype: Antigen unknown.

Trimming took 3 bases from V and 7 from J; bases not matched to a gene: 8. The CDR3 has 14 amino acids. Germline CDR1 reads SGHTA; CDR2 reads FQGTGA. The chain is built from TRBV7-3 and TRBJ2-5; 7 positions match TRBD1. The sample was acquired from a patient given preoperative chemotherapy. This receptor was identified in a human donor with esophageal squamous cell carcinoma. The donor label of this sample is uncertain. The CDR3 DNA follows: TGTGCCAGCAGCTTCCAGGGGGATGGTGGGACCCAGTACTTC. It yields the protein CASSFQGDGGTQYF.